Below are 4 T cell receptor beta chains sequenced from a single sample in a study of vaccination and CD4 T cells after COVID-19. These receptors lack a known antigen. The treatment here: roughly ten-day PBMC culture with coronavirus spike peptide pools or control peptides (ViraFEST assay). Ahead of the COVID-19 pandemic (2011-2018), the CD4+ T cells of the unexposed donor were collected. With the Oncomine TCR Beta short-read assay, DNA from cultured CD4+ T cells was sequenced. In TCRdb, the PCR reads were re-called with MiXCR into one record per CDR3 protein. The table includes about 7,000 distinct CDR3 sequences, roughly 50% detected once. The sequenced sample was CD4+ T cells from blood, cultured in vitro. These receptors were collected from a human donor in good health.

This clonotype was observed a handful of times. This chain links TRBV6-4 with TRBJ1-2, with D uncertain. The CDR3 length is 11 residues. Germline loops: CDR1 MRHNA, CDR2 SNTAGT. V was trimmed by 7 bases and J by 6 bases, leaving 9 bases between them. CDR3 loop: CASNPSDGYTF. The CDR3 DNA is TGTGCCAGCAATCCCTCGGATGGCTACACCTTC.

The chain uses TRBV27 and TRBJ1-2; maybe TRBD1 (5 bases). The CDR3 covers 15 residues. V was cut by 4 bases and J by 8 bases, with 20 bases left in between. Germline V gene data show CDR1 as MNHEY and CDR2 as SMNVEV (reference sequence). The chain's CDR3 is CASSSHRDRHQGYTF. In DNA form, the CDR3 reads TGTGCCAGCAGTTCCCACCGGGACCGACACCAGGGCTACACCTTC.

The chain's CDR3 is CSASKGPRAFEKLFF. CDR3 DNA: TGCAGTGCTAGTAAGGGCCCCAGGGCTTTTGAAAAACTGTTTTTT. The chain combines TRBV20-1 with TRBJ1-4; D is possibly TRBD1 (5 bases). The CDR3 runs 15 residues. V gave up 3 bases and J gave up 7 bases, with 18 bases separating them. CDR1 and CDR2 (germline): DFQATT, SNEGSKA (reference sequence).

The rearrangement links TRBV6-2 or TRBV6-3 to TRBJ2-1; no clear D gene. Germline-derived CDR1 and CDR2 are MNHEY and SVGEGT. The V end lost 10 bases, the J end lost 2 bases, and 9 bases lay between the germline ends. The CDR3 covers 12 residues. CDR3 nucleotides: TGTGCCATCAACTCCCCCTACAATGAGCAGTTCTTC. Amino acid sequence: CAINSPYNEQFF.